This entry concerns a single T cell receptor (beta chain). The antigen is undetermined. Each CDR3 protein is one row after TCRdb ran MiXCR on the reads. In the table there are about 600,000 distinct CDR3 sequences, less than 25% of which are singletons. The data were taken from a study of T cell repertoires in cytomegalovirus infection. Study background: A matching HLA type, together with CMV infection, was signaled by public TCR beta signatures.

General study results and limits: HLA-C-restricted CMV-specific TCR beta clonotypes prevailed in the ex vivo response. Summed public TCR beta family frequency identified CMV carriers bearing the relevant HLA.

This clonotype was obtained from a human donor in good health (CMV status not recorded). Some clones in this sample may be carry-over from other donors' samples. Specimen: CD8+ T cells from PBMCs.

CDR3 sequence reads: CASSIGQGYYEQYV. The CDR3 DNA sequence: TGTGCCAGCAGCATAGGACAGGGGTACTACGAGCAGTACGTC. The chain recombines TRBV11-2 with TRBJ2-7, with 9 bases aligning to TRBD1. The trim removed 5 bases at V and 3 bases at J, leaving 5 bases unmatched. CDR3 length: 14 amino acids. From germline, CDR1 is SGHAT and CDR2 FQNNGV.